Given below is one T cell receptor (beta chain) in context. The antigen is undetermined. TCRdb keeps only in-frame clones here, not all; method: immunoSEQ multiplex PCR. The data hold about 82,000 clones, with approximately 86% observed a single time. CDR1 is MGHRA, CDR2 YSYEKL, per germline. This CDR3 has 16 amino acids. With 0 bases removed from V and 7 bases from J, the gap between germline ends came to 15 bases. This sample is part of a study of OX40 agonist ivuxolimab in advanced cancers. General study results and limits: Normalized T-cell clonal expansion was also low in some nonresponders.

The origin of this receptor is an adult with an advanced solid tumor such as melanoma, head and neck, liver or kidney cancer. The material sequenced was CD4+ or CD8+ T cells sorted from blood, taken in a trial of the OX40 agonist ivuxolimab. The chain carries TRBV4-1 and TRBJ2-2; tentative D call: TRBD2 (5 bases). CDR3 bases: TGCGCCAGCAGCCAAGATCTCGGCCTAGCAATCGGGGAGCTGTTTTTT. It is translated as CASSQDLGLAIGELFF.